The clone carrying this TCR beta chain came up many times. Its cognate antigen is unknown. Naive CD4+ cells had CD25+ Tregs removed. From germline, CDR1 is MNHEY and CDR2 SVGAGI. Trimming cost V 7 bases and J 4 bases, with 7 bases left between them. The CDR3 contains 12 residues. Whole-study findings and limits: Larger-cohort validation covered only one TCR beta V-J rearrangement.

MiXCR, applied by TCRdb to the 5' RACE reads, yields one record per CDR3 protein. The table lists about 55,000 distinct CDR3 sequences, about a sixth of them singletons. The sequenced material came from naive CD4+ T cells sorted from blood. The sample's subset: naive CD4+ T cells, CD4+CD45RA+CD25-. The TCR was taken from a female donor with breast cancer. The chain recombines TRBV6-5 with TRBJ2-2; D not certain. The chain's CDR3 is CASKRATGELFF. The CDR3 region has the DNA TGTGCCAGCAAAAGGGCCACCGGGGAGCTGTTTTTT.